A single sample gave rise to the 12 T cell receptor beta chains below, sequenced in a study of blood T cell repertoires in COVID-19. Data came from immunoSEQ multiplex PCR; TCRdb stores just in-frame clones and leaves some out. This sample yields about 100,000 clones, of which just under 80% are seen a single time; roughly 29% belongs to the top ten. Source material: peripheral blood. These receptors were obtained from an older man with active or convalescent COVID-19.

The chain has TRBV4-3 and TRBJ2-6, with D possibly matching TRBD1 (6 bases). Between the trimmed V and J ends, which lost 3 bases and 0 bases, there was a span of 12 bases. This CDR3 has 17 residues. CDR1 and CDR2 from the germline V gene are LGHNA and YSLEER. Here the CDR3 reads CASSHGQFPSGANVLTF. In DNA, the CDR3 is TGCGCCAGCAGCCATGGACAGTTCCCCTCTGGGGCCAACGTCCTGACTTTC.

The chain joins TRBV11-1 to TRBJ2-7; 7 nucleotides line up with TRBD1. Germline CDR1 is SGHAT and CDR2 is FQDESV (reference sequence). Trimming at V came to 3 bases and at J to 6 bases, leaving 8 bases not matched to a gene. CDR3 length: 14 residues. The CDR3: CASSLSRQGVEQYF. CDR3 coding DNA: TGTGCCAGCAGCTTGTCCCGACAGGGCGTCGAGCAGTACTTC.

This rearrangement joins TRBV10-3 to TRBJ1-6; D gene unclear. Germline V gene lookup returns CDR1 ENHRY and CDR2 SYGVKD. Trimming removed 2 bases from V and 7 bases from J, with 9 bases in between. This CDR3 spans 14 amino acids. The CDR3 DNA reads TGTGCCATCAGTGAGATAGGAGCGAATTCACCCCTCCACTTT. It encodes CAISEIGANSPLHF.

The gene calls are TRBV19 and TRBJ2-2, with TRBD2 matching over 10 bases. Looked up from germline, CDR1 is LNHDA and CDR2 is SQIVND (reference sequence). The CDR3 has 16 residues. The V segment lost 7 bases and the J segment 8 bases; nucleotides outside the gene matches: 13. The CDR3 DNA sequence: TGTGCCAGTATTCCGACCGGGACTAGCGTTTCAGGGGAGCTGTTTTTT. Translated: CASIPTGTSVSGELFF. The full variable domain, rest sourced from reference TRBV19 and TRBJ2-2, is DGGITQSPKYLFRKEGQNVTLSCEQNLNHDAMYWYRQDPGQGLRLIYYSQIVNDFQKGDIAEGYSVSREKKESFPLTVTSAQKNPTAFYLCASIPTGTSVSGELFFGEGSRLTVL.

This clone was detected only once. This chain uses TRBV5-1 with TRBJ1-4; D might be TRBD1 (6 bases). The CDR3 spans 14 residues. The ends were cut back, 3 bases at V and 0 bases at J, with 6 bases in the middle. CDR1 is SGHRS and CDR2 is YFSETQ in the germline V gene. The CDR3 reads CASSWTATNEKLFF. CDR3 sequence (DNA): TGCGCCAGCAGCTGGACAGCAACTAATGAAAAACTGTTTTTT. Full variable domain (missing parts from reference TRBV5-1 and TRBJ1-4): KAGVTQTPRYLIKTRGQQVTLSCSPISGHRSVSWYQQTPGQGLQFLFEYFSETQRNKGNFPGRFSGRQFSNSRSEMNVSTLELGDSALYLCASSWTATNEKLFFGSGTQLSVL.

This chain connects TRBV4-1 to TRBJ2-3; D gene unclear. From germline, CDR1 is MGHRA and CDR2 YSYEKL. The CDR3 totals 15 residues. V lost 0 bases and J lost 5, with 12 bases in between. For the CDR3, the DNA is TGCGCCAGCAGCCAAGATGGCAAGTCGGGAGATACGCAGTATTTT. The encoded protein is CASSQDGKSGDTQYF.

The V gene is TRBV5-6, the J gene TRBJ2-7; D is unclear. Germline V gene sequence: CDR1 SGHDT, CDR2 YYEEEE. CDR3 length equals 14 residues. V gave up 2 bases and J gave up 0 bases, with 9 bases separating them. This CDR3 is CASSLDSSSYEQYF. The CDR3 DNA follows: TGTGCCAGCAGCTTAGACTCGAGCTCCTACGAGCAGTACTTC.

V usage is TRBV6-5 and J usage is TRBJ2-3, with TRBD2 identical over 8 bases. The CDR3 covers 14 residues. The germline V gene has CDR1 MNHEY and CDR2 SVGAGI. The V and J ends lost 7 bases and 1 base, in that order; junction bases with no gene match: 4. The CDR3 DNA reads TGTGCCAGCATCCTTAGCGGGGGCACAGATACGCAGTATTTT. This translates into CASILSGGTDTQYF.

The J gene is TRBJ2-7, the V gene TRBV6-2 or TRBV6-3, with 14 bases lining up with TRBD2. The CDR3 length is 15 residues. CDR1 and CDR2 from the germline V gene are MNHEY and SVGEGT. The V and J ends lost 4 bases and 9 bases, in that order; junction bases with no gene match: 8. CDR3 loop: CASSFPGLAGDRQYF. The CDR3 DNA reads TGTGCCAGCAGTTTCCCGGGACTAGCGGGGGATAGGCAGTACTTC.

The chain has TRBV4-3 and TRBJ2-5; weak D call: TRBD2 (6 bases). V was shortened by 4 bases and J by 4 bases, with 13 bases between the two germline ends. Germline CDR1 and CDR2: LGHNA and YSLEER. The CDR3 contains 14 residues. The CDR3 coding sequence is TGCGCCAGCAGCCCACGTGGGGGGAGAGAGACCCAGTACTTC. It specifies CASSPRGGRETQYF.

The V call is TRBV5-6, the J call TRBJ2-1; the match to TRBD2 covers 11 bases. Per germline, CDR1 SGHDT and CDR2 YYEEEE. Unmatched junction bases numbered 2, after V lost 0 bases and J lost 3 bases. There are 16 residues in the CDR3. CDR3 sequence reads: CASSLAGLADYNEQFF. DNA of the CDR3: TGTGCCAGCAGCTTGGCGGGACTAGCGGACTACAATGAGCAGTTCTTC.

This chain joins TRBV6-5 and TRBJ1-2, with D possibly TRBD1 on 5 matching bases. This CDR3 has 13 residues. V lost 6 bases and J lost 4, with 12 bases in between. Germline V CDR1 and CDR2: MNHEY, SVGAGI. The CDR3 loop reads CASSGGIVYGYTF. The CDR3 nucleotides read TGTGCCAGCAGCGGGGGAATTGTCTATGGCTACACCTTC.